Listed below are T cell receptor beta chains from one sample, sequenced in a study of T cells in Graves' hyperthyroidism and ophthalmopathy. Using its own MiXCR run on the multiplex PCR reads, TCRdb lists one record per CDR3 protein. The sample has around 520,000 distinct CDR3 sequences, 14% seen once. Sequencing input: blood. The receptors were gathered from a woman aged 40 to 50 with Graves' hyperthyroidism. Both conserved end residues are part of each CDR3. Each record gives: CDR3 DNA, CDR3 protein, J gene, D gene, clone size, V gene. A D gene is named only where the DNA matches it firmly. Some rows mark clone size as missing; the rest say once, few, many or name a class of expanded clone.

TGTGCCAGCACGCTTGCCGGGAATTTGTTTTTT,CASTLAGNLFF,TRBJ2-2,-,few,TRBV12-3/TRBV12-4
TGTGCCAGCAGGCCTCATACAGGGGGCGACTATGGCTACACCTTC,CASRPHTGGDYGYTF,TRBJ1-2,TRBD1,-,TRBV28
TGTGCCAGCAGCTTAGGGGGGACAGGAGATACGCAGTATTTC,CASSLGGTGDTQYF,TRBJ2-3,TRBD1,-,TRBV11-2
TGTGCCTGGATTAGGGGAAACGAGCAGTACTTC,CAWIRGNEQYF,TRBJ2-7,-,many,TRBV30
TGTGCCAGCATCCGGAGGGGGTGGCATGAGCAGTTCTTC,CASIRRGWHEQFF,TRBJ2-1,-,-,TRBV5-6
TGTGCCAGCAGTCGGGGACAGCCTTCCACCGGGGAGCTGTTTTTT,CASSRGQPSTGELFF,TRBJ2-2,TRBD1,few,TRBV27
TGTGCCAGCAGCCAGGACAGGGGGACTTCCAATGAGCAGTTCTTC,CASSQDRGTSNEQFF,TRBJ2-1,TRBD1,few,TRBV19
TGTGCCAGCAGCTTCCTAGGGAATCAGCCCCAGCATTTT,CASSFLGNQPQHF,TRBJ1-5,-,many,TRBV12-3/TRBV12-4
TGTGCCAGTAGTACCCGAGACAGGGGACGGGCCGGGGAGCTGTTTTTT,CASSTRDRGRAGELFF,TRBJ2-2,TRBD1,-,TRBV19
TGTGCCATCAGTGAGTCATTCGGCAAAAGTCAGCCCCAGCATTTT,CAISESFGKSQPQHF,TRBJ1-5,-,-,TRBV10-3
TGTGCCAGCAGCGGCGGACTAGCGGGTGGCACCGGGGAGCTGTTTTTT,CASSGGLAGGTGELFF,TRBJ2-2,TRBD2,many,TRBV7-3
TGTGCCAGCAGAGCCTCGGGACTAGCGGTAATCAATGAGCAGTTCTTC,CASRASGLAVINEQFF,TRBJ2-1,TRBD2,many,TRBV6-1
TGTGCCAGCAGCTTAGCAAACAGGGGACTAGCTGCAGCCGGGGAGCTGTTTTTT,CASSLANRGLAAAGELFF,TRBJ2-2,TRBD2,-,TRBV7-9
TGTGCCAGCAGCACAAGGGGGAGGACCGAGGATGAGCAGTTCTTC,CASSTRGRTEDEQFF,TRBJ2-1,-,once,TRBV9
TGTGCCAGCAGTTTTGAGGGGCCGAACTCCTACGAGCAGTACTTC,CASSFEGPNSYEQYF,TRBJ2-7,-,few,TRBV28
TGTGCCATCAGTGAGTCTGCACCGAGATCTCCAGGTGGAGAGACCCAGTACTTC,CAISESAPRSPGGETQYF,TRBJ2-5,-,many,TRBV10-3
TGTGCCTGGAGTTACGGACAGGGGGCTTACGAGCAGTACTTC,CAWSYGQGAYEQYF,TRBJ2-7,TRBD1,many,TRBV30
TGTGCCAGCAGCCAAGGGACAGGGCGAGACACAGATACGCAGTATTTT,CASSQGTGRDTDTQYF,TRBJ2-3,TRBD1,-,TRBV7-9
TGTGCCAGCAGCTTCCTTACACAGAACACCGGGGAGCTGTTTTTT,CASSFLTQNTGELFF,TRBJ2-2,-,-,TRBV5-5
TGTACCAGCAGTTCCCGGACAGGGGTGAATGAAGCTTTCTTT,CTSSSRTGVNEAFF,TRBJ1-1,TRBD1,-,TRBV6-1
TGCGCCAGCAGCCCAACAGACCTCTTGCCCTTGAATGAGCAGTTCTTC,CASSPTDLLPLNEQFF,TRBJ2-1,-,few,TRBV4-1
TGTGCCAGTAGATCGACAGGGGGCGGCGAGACCCAGTACTTC,CASRSTGGGETQYF,TRBJ2-5,TRBD1,-,TRBV19
TGTGCCAGCAGCTTACAAGGAAGTGGTACCTACGAGCAGTACTTC,CASSLQGSGTYEQYF,TRBJ2-7,-,few,TRBV7-3
TGTGCCAGCAGCTTAGCGAGCCAGCAGGACGGGGAGCTGTTTTTT,CASSLASQQDGELFF,TRBJ2-2,-,-,TRBV7-9
TGTGCCATCAGTGTCGGGGGGAATGAGCAGTTCTTC,CAISVGGNEQFF,TRBJ2-1,TRBD2,-,TRBV10-3